One T cell receptor (beta chain) is described in this entry. The data were obtained in a study of blood T cell repertoires in COVID-19. Whole-study context: Nucleic acid was either cDNA or gDNA, and it came from T cells, B-cell-depleted T cells, or PBMCs.

Resolution of symptoms, clearance, or two negative PCRs was present in recovered Cohort 3 donors. Some clones are missing from TCRdb's copy, which holds only in-frame ones; the method was immunoSEQ multiplex PCR. The profile shows some 260,000 clones, 75% to 95% of them singletons. This CDR3 region has 16 residues. CDR1 is LNHNV and CDR2 is YYDKDF in the germline V gene (reference sequence). The junction had 15 bases not matched to a gene; V was cut back by 8 bases and J by 4 bases. The chain has TRBV15 and TRBJ1-2; the match to TRBD1 covers 8 bases. Sequenced: PBMCs or T cells enriched from blood (not recorded which). The TCR was taken from a young woman who had recovered from COVID-19. For the CDR3, the DNA is TGTGCCACCTTTCTGAGCGGTCAGGGGGCGCGCTATGGCTACACCTTC. Protein product: CATFLSGQGARYGYTF.